A single sample gave rise to the 31 T cell receptor beta chains below, sequenced in a study of shared T cell receptors in the human thymus. Using immunoSEQ multiplex PCR, the repertoire was profiled, and TCRdb retains in-frame clones only, with some absent. The data hold about 660,000 clones, with around nine tenths observed a single time. Separately, the same data were catalogued under a study of human thymus T cells.

Sequencing was performed on thymocytes. Source of these receptors: a boy younger than two with a congenital heart defect.

The chain recombines TRBV9 with TRBJ2-3; TRBD1 aligns across 9 bases. V shed 3 bases and J 4 bases; nucleotides not matched to a gene: 6. CDR1 SGDLS and CDR2 YYNGEE come from the germline V gene. The CDR3 consists of 15 residues. CDR3 sequence reads: CASSAGQGRADTQYF. CDR3 bases: TGTGCCAGCAGCGCCGGACAGGGGAGGGCAGATACGCAGTATTTT. The whole variable domain, filled in from reference TRBV9 and TRBJ2-3, reads DSGVTQTPKHLITATGQRVTLRCSPRSGDLSVYWYQQSLDQGLQFLIQYYNGEERAKGNILERFSAQQFPDLHSELNLSSLELGDSALYFCASSAGQGRADTQYFGPGTRLTVL.

This chain joins TRBV27 and TRBJ2-7; 8 bases are shared with TRBD1. V gave up 8 bases and J gave up 3 bases; unmatched junction bases: 9. Germline V gene sequence: CDR1 MNHEY, CDR2 SMNVEV (reference sequence). The CDR3 is made up of 14 amino acids. The chain's CDR3 is CASSRGTGDYEQYF. The CDR3 DNA reads as TGTGCCAGCTCGAGAGGGACAGGAGACTACGAGCAGTACTTC.

The V gene is TRBV27, the J gene TRBJ1-5; no reliable D call. Trimming took off 4 bases at V and 0 bases at J, with 7 bases between the two ends. CDR1 and CDR2 from the germline V gene are MNHEY and SMNVEV (reference sequence). The CDR3 totals 14 residues. CDR3 nucleotide sequence: TGTGCCAGCAGTTCCCCTAGTAGCAATCAGCCCCAGCATTTT. Translating gives CASSSPSSNQPQHF.

The chain joins TRBV27 to TRBJ2-1, with 9 bases identical to TRBD2. V gave up 7 bases and J gave up 0 bases; unmatched junction bases: 22. The CDR3 extends over 21 amino acids. Germline CDR1 reads MNHEY; CDR2 reads SMNVEV (reference sequence). The CDR3 reads CASKPRPPPRLADSSYNEQFF. Here the CDR3 DNA reads TGTGCCAGCAAGCCCAGACCCCCCCCGAGACTAGCGGACAGCTCCTACAATGAGCAGTTCTTC.

J is TRBJ2-5 and V is TRBV2, with TRBD2 matching 14 bases. The end of the DNA fits TRBJ2-7 better, so the J call may be wrong. The CDR3 covers 20 residues. CDR1 is SNHLY and CDR2 is FYNNEI in the germline V gene. CDR3 coding DNA: TGTGCCAGCAGTGTTCTCGGGACTAGCGGGGGTGATATAAGCTCCTACGAGCAGTACTTC. This encodes CASSVLGTSGGDISSYEQYF.

The chain has TRBV19 and TRBJ2-1, with TRBD2 identical over 8 bases. The CDR3 has 16 residues. Trimming took 6 bases from V and 3 from J; bases not matched to a gene: 10. Per the germline V gene, CDR1 is LNHDA and CDR2 is SQIVND (reference sequence). The CDR3 bases are TGTGCCAGTAGCCGGGGCAACAGCGGGAGCTACAATGAGCAGTTCTTC. The encoded protein is CASSRGNSGSYNEQFF.

Written as DNA, the CDR3 is TGCGCCAGCAGCTTGGTGGACAGTAACTATGGCTACACCTTC. The encoded protein is CASSLVDSNYGYTF. The V and J genes are TRBV5-1 and TRBJ1-2, with D perhaps matching TRBD1 (6 bases). The germline V and J ends were trimmed by 0 bases and 1 base, with 7 bases remaining between them. Germline CDR1 reads SGHRS; CDR2 reads YFSETQ. CDR3 length: 14 residues.

CDR3 region: CASSFRGQETQYF. The DNA for the CDR3 is TGTGCCAGCAGCTTCAGGGGACAAGAGACCCAGTACTTC. The chain recombines TRBV7-9 with TRBJ2-5; possible D gene TRBD1, 6 bases. Deletions cut 3 bases from V and 2 bases from J, with 7 bases between. This CDR3 region has 13 residues. Germline assignment: CDR1 SEHNR and CDR2 FQNEAQ (reference sequence). The full variable domain, with the rest looked up from reference TRBV7-9 and TRBJ2-5, is DTGVSQNPRHKITKRGQNVTFRCDPISEHNRLYWYRQTLGQGPEFLTYFQNEAQLEKSRLLSDRFSAERPKGSFSTLEIQRTEQGDSAMYLCASSFRGQETQYFGPGTRLLVL.

This clone turned up a few times. The chain joins TRBV10-3 to TRBJ1-1; D is unclear. V lost 0 bases and J lost 5, with 13 bases in between. This CDR3 is built from 15 residues. CDR1 is ENHRY and CDR2 is SYGVKD in the germline V gene. In DNA, the CDR3 is TGTGCCATCAGTGAGTCGGGGAGGGTGTGGACTGAAGCTTTCTTT. Translated, it gives CAISESGRVWTEAFF.

The gene calls are TRBV6-5 and TRBJ2-5; perhaps TRBD1 as D (7 bases). Germline CDR1 and CDR2: MNHEY and SVGAGI. Trimming took 10 bases from V and 5 from J, leaving 20 bases between them. The CDR3 is 14 residues long. CDR3 bases: TGTGCCACAACGAGGAGGGGGCGCAAGGAGACCCAGTACTTC. Amino acid sequence: CATTRRGRKETQYF.

The V gene is TRBV7-9, the J gene TRBJ1-4, with TRBD1 identical over 9 bases. The CDR3 totals 14 residues. V lost 3 bases to trimming and J lost 6 bases; unmatched junction nucleotides: 2. Looked up from germline, CDR1 is SEHNR and CDR2 is FQNEAQ (reference sequence). The CDR3 DNA sequence: TGTGCCAGCAGCTTGGGGACAGGGCATGAAAAACTGTTTTTT. As protein: CASSLGTGHEKLFF.

The rearrangement uses TRBV5-8 and TRBJ1-2; 10 bases map to TRBD1. This CDR3 has 16 residues. Germline assignment: CDR1 SGHTS and CDR2 YDEGEE. The V segment lost 4 bases and the J segment 7 bases; nucleotides outside the gene matches: 13. CDR3 DNA: TGTGCCAGCAGCAACCTCAGGACAGGGGGAGGTTCTGGCTACACCTTC. Translated, it gives CASSNLRTGGGSGYTF.

This rearrangement joins TRBV28 to TRBJ2-5; the D gene is possibly TRBD2 (5 bases). The germline CDR1 and CDR2 sequences are MDHEN and SYDVKM. The CDR3 length is 11 residues. With 6 bases removed from V and 7 bases from J, the gap between germline ends came to 9 bases. CDR3 sequence: CASSQAGTQYF. Written as DNA, the CDR3 is TGTGCCAGCAGCCAGGCGGGGACCCAGTACTTC.

The chain joins TRBV28 to TRBJ2-5; a weak D match, TRBD2 (6 bases). The CDR3 spans 16 residues. The germline V and J ends were trimmed by 2 bases and 1 base, with 14 bases remaining between them. Germline CDR1 reads MDHEN; CDR2 reads SYDVKM. The CDR3 bases are TGTGCCAGCAGTTTAGGTGAGGGAGGCCCCCAAGAGACCCAGTACTTC. This encodes CASSLGEGGPQETQYF. Filled out from reference TRBV28 and TRBJ2-5, the complete variable domain reads DVKVTQSSRYLVKRTGEKVFLECVQDMDHENMFWYRQDPGLGLRLIYFSYDVKMKEKGDIPEGYSVSREKKERFSLILESASTNQTSMYLCASSLGEGGPQETQYFGPGTRLLVL.

The chain links TRBV19 to TRBJ1-2; 9 bases are a match to TRBD1. From germline, CDR1 is LNHDA and CDR2 SQIVND (reference sequence). This CDR3 is 15 amino acids long. V was clipped by 5 bases and J by 8 bases; unmatched bases: 12. The CDR3 protein is CASSSRDRALDGYTF. CDR3 sequence (DNA): TGTGCCAGTAGTTCCCGGGACAGGGCTTTAGACGGCTACACCTTC. Full variable domain (remainder filled in from reference TRBV19 and TRBJ1-2): DGGITQSPKYLFRKEGQNVTLSCEQNLNHDAMYWYRQDPGQGLRLIYYSQIVNDFQKGDIAEGYSVSREKKESFPLTVTSAQKNPTAFYLCASSSRDRALDGYTFGSGTRLTVV.

The gene calls are TRBV27 and TRBJ2-7; a weak D match, TRBD2 (5 bases). Germline-derived CDR1 and CDR2 are MNHEY and SMNVEV (reference sequence). The CDR3 covers 15 residues. V lost 6 bases to trimming and J lost 4 bases, with 19 bases between them. CDR3 residues: CASSYSGMGGYEQYF. CDR3 coding DNA: TGTGCCAGCAGCTACTCCGGGATGGGCGGGTACGAGCAGTACTTC.

V gene TRBV29-1 combines with J gene TRBJ1-2; 9 bases agree with TRBD1. Unmatched junction bases numbered 4, after V lost 6 bases and J lost 5 bases. CDR1 and CDR2 from the germline V gene are SQVTM and ANQGSEA. CDR3 length equals 12 residues. As DNA, the CDR3 is TGCAGCGTCACAGGGGGCAGGTATGGCTACACCTTC. Translating it yields CSVTGGRYGYTF.

The rearrangement links TRBV7-9 to TRBJ2-3, with 10 nucleotides matching TRBD2. The CDR3 sequence is 16 residues long. The germline V gene encodes CDR1 SEHNR and CDR2 FQNEAQ (reference sequence). Trimming cost V 5 bases and J 4 bases; bases outside gene matches: 9. The CDR3: CASSAPSGRGADTQYF. CDR3 sequence (DNA): TGTGCCAGCAGCGCTCCTAGCGGGAGAGGAGCAGATACGCAGTATTTT.

The gene calls are TRBV27 and TRBJ1-1; a weak D match, TRBD1 (6 bases). Trimming took 10 bases from V and 4 from J, leaving 16 bases between them. The germline gives CDR1 MNHEY, CDR2 SMNVEV (reference sequence). The CDR3 is 13 amino acids. CDR3: CATRGGASTEAFF. The DNA of the CDR3 is TGTGCCACCCGGGGGGGGGCTAGCACTGAAGCTTTCTTT.

Remarks on this clone: The sample holds other DNA sequences that translate to the same CDR3. The chain joins TRBV5-6 to TRBJ1-3; 9 bases map to TRBD1. Losses at the gene ends were 5 bases for V and 4 bases for J; bases not matched to a gene: 4. CDR1 and CDR2 (germline): SGHDT, YYEEEE. The length of the CDR3 is 14 residues. The CDR3 loop reads CASRYRGRGNTIYF. The DNA for the CDR3 is TGTGCCAGCAGGTACAGGGGGCGCGGAAACACCATATATTTT.

This clone was found once. The rearrangement links TRBV6-5 to TRBJ1-2, with D maybe TRBD1 (6 bases). CDR3 length: 12 amino acids. V was shortened by 6 bases and J by 8 bases, with 13 bases between the two germline ends. Germline V CDR1 and CDR2: MNHEY, SVGAGI. CDR3 sequence (DNA): TGTGCCAGCAGCTCAACAGGGTGGGGCTACACCTTC. It is translated as CASSSTGWGYTF.

The chain is built from TRBV30 and TRBJ1-5, with D perhaps matching TRBD1 (5 bases). The germline V gene has CDR1 GTSNPN and CDR2 SVGIG (reference sequence). This CDR3 has 14 residues. Trimming removed 3 bases from V and 0 bases from J, with 9 bases in between. The CDR3 spells CAWRGHNSNQPQHF. In nucleotides, the CDR3 is TGTGCCTGGAGGGGGCACAATAGCAATCAGCCCCAGCATTTT.

The chain joins TRBV7-2 to TRBJ2-7; D ambiguous. This CDR3 is 13 amino acids long. Trimming shortened V by 5 bases and J by 2 bases, and 10 bases separated the two germline ends. Germline V gene lookup returns CDR1 SGHTA and CDR2 FQGNSA. In DNA, the CDR3 is TGTGCCAGCAGCAACCCCGGTGCCTACGAGCAGTACTTC. Translated: CASSNPGAYEQYF.

DNA of the CDR3: TGCGCCAGCAGCCAAGAAAGCCTGCGGCTAGCGGGAGGTTATACCGGGGAGCTGTTTTTT. Its translation: CASSQESLRLAGGYTGELFF. This chain uses TRBV4-3 with TRBJ2-2; TRBD2 matches 11 bases. The germline V gene encodes CDR1 LGHNA and CDR2 YSLEER. The CDR3 contains 20 residues. V dropped 0 bases and J dropped 5; count of bases not matched to a gene: 14.

The chain combines TRBV4-2 with TRBJ2-1; 9 bases map to TRBD2. Germline CDR1 reads LGHNA; CDR2 reads YNFKEQ. The V gene end was trimmed by 1 base and the J gene end by 7 bases; junction bases not matched to a gene: 8. The CDR3 has 16 residues. CDR3 in DNA: TGTGCCAGCAGCCAAGTTGTTTCGCGGGAGGGAAATGAGCAGTTCTTC. The encoded protein is CASSQVVSREGNEQFF.

This chain links TRBV4-3 with TRBJ2-3, with a possible D match to TRBD2 (6 bases). The CDR3 has 15 residues. The germline V gene encodes CDR1 LGHNA and CDR2 YSLEER. The V end lost 0 bases, the J end lost 6 bases, and 13 bases lay between the germline ends. CDR3 coding DNA: TGCGCCAGCAGCCAAGATTGCGGGGACCAGGATACGCAGTATTTT. Residues: CASSQDCGDQDTQYF.

The J gene is TRBJ2-2, the V gene TRBV25-1; maybe TRBD2 (6 bases). The CDR3 length is 13 residues. Germline V lookup: CDR1 MGHDK, CDR2 SYGVNS. V was pared by 3 bases and J by 5 bases, with 7 bases between. CDR3 nucleotide sequence: TGTGCCAGCAGTGACGGGGGAACCGGGGAGCTGTTTTTT. This encodes CASSDGGTGELFF. The full variable domain, with the rest looked up from reference TRBV25-1 and TRBJ2-2, is EADIYQTPRYLVIGTGKKITLECSQTMGHDKMYWYQQDPGMELHLIHYSYGVNSTEKGDLSSESTVSRIRTEHFPLTLESARPSHTSQYLCASSDGGTGELFFGEGSRLTVL.

V and J are TRBV9 and TRBJ2-1, with a possible D match to TRBD2 (5 bases). Per germline, CDR1 SGDLS and CDR2 YYNGEE. The CDR3 has 13 residues. V was cut by 2 bases and J by 10 bases, with 13 bases left in between. The CDR3 protein is CASSVGLKEEQFF. The CDR3 DNA reads as TGTGCCAGCAGCGTCGGACTCAAGGAGGAGCAGTTCTTC.

J is TRBJ2-5 and V is TRBV11-3, with 10 nucleotides matching TRBD2. V dropped 5 bases and J dropped 2; count of bases not matched to a gene: 5. The CDR3 is 15 amino acids. From germline, CDR1 is SGHNT and CDR2 YENEEA. The CDR3 nucleotides are TGTGCCAGCAGCCCCCTAGCGGGAGTGCAAGAGACCCAGTACTTC. It codes for CASSPLAGVQETQYF.

The V and J genes are TRBV4-2 and TRBJ2-1; the match to TRBD2 covers 8 bases. This CDR3 is built from 14 residues. Germline lookup yields CDR1 LGHNA and CDR2 YNFKEQ. V shed 6 bases, J shed 8 bases, and the junction held 9 bases outside the gene matches. CDR3 DNA sequence: TGTGCCAGCAGGGTGGGGCTAGCGGGCTATGAGCAGTTCTTC. This encodes CASRVGLAGYEQFF.

The CDR3 reads CASSELTGRWNNQPQHF. The DNA of the CDR3 is TGTGCCAGCAGTGAGCTAACAGGGCGATGGAACAATCAGCCCCAGCATTTT. The V and J genes are TRBV6-1 and TRBJ1-5, with TRBD1 as a possible D gene (6 bases). The CDR3 is 17 residues long. V gave up 3 bases and J gave up 3 bases, with 18 bases separating them. Germline V gene data show CDR1 as MNHNS and CDR2 as SASEGT.